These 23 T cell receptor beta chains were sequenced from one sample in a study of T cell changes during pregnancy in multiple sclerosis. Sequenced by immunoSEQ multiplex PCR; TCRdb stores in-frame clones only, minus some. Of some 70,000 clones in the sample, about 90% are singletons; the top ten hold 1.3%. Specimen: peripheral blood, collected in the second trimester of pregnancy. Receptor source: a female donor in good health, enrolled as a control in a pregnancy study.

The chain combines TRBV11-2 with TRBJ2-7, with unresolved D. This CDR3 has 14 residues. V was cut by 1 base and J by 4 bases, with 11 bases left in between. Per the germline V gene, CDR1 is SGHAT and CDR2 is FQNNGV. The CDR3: CASSLVGSWYEQYF. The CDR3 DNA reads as TGTGCCAGCAGCTTAGTCGGTAGCTGGTACGAGCAGTACTTC. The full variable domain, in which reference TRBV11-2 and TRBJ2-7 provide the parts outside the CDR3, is EAGVAQSPRYKIIEKRQSVAFWCNPISGHATLYWYQQILGQGPKLLIQFQNNGVVDDSQLPKDRFSAERLKGVDSTLKIQPAKLEDSAVYLCASSLVGSWYEQYFGPGTRLTVT.

This CDR3 reads CASSQDPSGSSPYNEQFF. CDR3 sequence (DNA): TGCGCCAGCAGCCAAGATCCTAGCGGGAGTTCTCCCTACAATGAGCAGTTCTTC. The rearrangement uses TRBV4-3 and TRBJ2-1; 10 bases are a match to TRBD2. Trimming at V came to 0 bases and at J to 2 bases, leaving 7 bases not matched to a gene. From germline, CDR1 is LGHNA and CDR2 YSLEER. The CDR3 is made up of 18 amino acids.

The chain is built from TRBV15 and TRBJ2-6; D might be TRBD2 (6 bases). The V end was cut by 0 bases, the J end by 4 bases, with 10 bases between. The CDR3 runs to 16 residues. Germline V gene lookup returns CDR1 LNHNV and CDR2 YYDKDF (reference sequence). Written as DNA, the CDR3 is TGTGCCACCAGCAGAGATTTGGGGGGAGGGGCCAACGTCCTGACTTTC. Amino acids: CATSRDLGGGANVLTF.

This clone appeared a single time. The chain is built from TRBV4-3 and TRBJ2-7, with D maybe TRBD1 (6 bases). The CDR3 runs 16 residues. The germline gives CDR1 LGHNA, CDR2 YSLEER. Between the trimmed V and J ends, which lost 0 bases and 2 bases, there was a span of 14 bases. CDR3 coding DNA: TGCGCCAGCAGCCAAGATCAATCCGACAGGCCCTACGAGCAGTACTTC. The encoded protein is CASSQDQSDRPYEQYF.

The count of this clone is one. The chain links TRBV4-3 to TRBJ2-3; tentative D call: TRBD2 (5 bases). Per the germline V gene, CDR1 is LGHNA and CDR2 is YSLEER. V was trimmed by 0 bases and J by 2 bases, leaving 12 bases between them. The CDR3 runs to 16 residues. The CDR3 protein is CASSQDRGGLTDTQYF. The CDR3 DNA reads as TGCGCCAGCAGCCAAGATCGAGGCGGACTCACAGATACGCAGTATTTT.

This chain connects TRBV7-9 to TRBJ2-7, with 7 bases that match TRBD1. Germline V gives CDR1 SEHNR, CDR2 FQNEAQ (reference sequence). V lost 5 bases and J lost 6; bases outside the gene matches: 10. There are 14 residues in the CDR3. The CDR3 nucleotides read TGTGCCAGCAGCCATTTAGACAGGGCGGGCGAGCAGTACTTC. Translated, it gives CASSHLDRAGEQYF. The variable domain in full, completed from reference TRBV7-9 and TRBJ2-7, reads DTGVSQNPRHKITKRGQNVTFRCDPISEHNRLYWYRQTLGQGPEFLTYFQNEAQLEKSRLLSDRFSAERPKGSFSTLEIQRTEQGDSAMYLCASSHLDRAGEQYFGPGTRLTVT.

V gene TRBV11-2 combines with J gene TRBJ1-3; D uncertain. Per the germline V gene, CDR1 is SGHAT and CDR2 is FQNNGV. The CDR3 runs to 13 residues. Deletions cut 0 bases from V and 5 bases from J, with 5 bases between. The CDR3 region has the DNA TGTGCCAGCAGCTTAGAATTAAGAAACACCATATATTTT. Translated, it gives CASSLELRNTIYF.

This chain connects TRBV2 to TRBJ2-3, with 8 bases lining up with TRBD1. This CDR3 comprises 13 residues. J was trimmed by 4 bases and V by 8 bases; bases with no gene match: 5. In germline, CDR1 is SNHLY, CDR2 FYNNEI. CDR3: CASSTGGSDTQYF. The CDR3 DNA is TGTGCCAGCTCAACAGGGGGTTCAGATACGCAGTATTTT. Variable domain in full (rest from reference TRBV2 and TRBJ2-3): EPEVTQTPSHQVTQMGQEVILRCVPISNHLYFYWYRQILGQKVEFLVSFYNNEISEKSEIFDDQFSVERPDGSNFTLKIRSTKLEDSAMYFCASSTGGSDTQYFGPGTRLTVL.

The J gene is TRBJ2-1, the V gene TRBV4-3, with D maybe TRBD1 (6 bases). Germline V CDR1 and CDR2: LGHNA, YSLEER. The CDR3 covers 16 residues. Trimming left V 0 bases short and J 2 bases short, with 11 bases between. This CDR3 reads CASSQEHRVPYNEQFF. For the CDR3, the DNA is TGCGCCAGCAGCCAAGAGCACAGGGTGCCCTACAATGAGCAGTTCTTC.

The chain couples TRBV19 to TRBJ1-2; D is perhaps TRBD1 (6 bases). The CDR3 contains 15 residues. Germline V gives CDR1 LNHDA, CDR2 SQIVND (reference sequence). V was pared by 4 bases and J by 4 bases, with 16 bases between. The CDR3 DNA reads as TGTGCCAGTAGTAGTTGGGACAAGGGATTCTATGGCTACACCTTC. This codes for CASSSWDKGFYGYTF.

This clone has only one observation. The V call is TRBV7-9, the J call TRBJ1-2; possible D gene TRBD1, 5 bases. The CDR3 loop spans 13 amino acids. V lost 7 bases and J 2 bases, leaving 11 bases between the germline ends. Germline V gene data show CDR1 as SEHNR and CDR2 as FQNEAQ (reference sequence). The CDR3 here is CASTGSPNYGYTF. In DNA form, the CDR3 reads TGTGCCAGCACAGGGTCCCCCAACTATGGCTACACCTTC.

This CDR3 is CASSRSTGVDGYTF. The CDR3 nucleotides read TGCGCCAGCAGCCGCTCGACAGGGGTGGATGGCTACACCTTC. The chain has TRBV5-1 and TRBJ1-2, with 8 bases matching TRBD1. The CDR3 loop spans 14 amino acids. Per germline, CDR1 SGHRS and CDR2 YFSETQ. V lost 4 bases and J lost 6; bases outside the gene matches: 8.

This CDR3 is CASSRQGAQGAEQYF. CDR3 nucleotides: TGTGCCAGCTCAAGACAGGGGGCACAGGGGGCGGAGCAGTACTTC. This rearrangement joins TRBV18 to TRBJ2-7; TRBD1 aligns across 10 bases. Germline CDR1 is KGHSH and CDR2 is LQKENI. V lost 5 bases, J lost 7 bases, and 11 bases stayed unmatched. This CDR3 spans 15 amino acids.

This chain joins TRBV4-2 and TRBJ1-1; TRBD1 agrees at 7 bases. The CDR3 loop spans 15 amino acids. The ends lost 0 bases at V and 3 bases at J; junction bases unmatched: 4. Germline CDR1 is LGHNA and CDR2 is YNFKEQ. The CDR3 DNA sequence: TGTGCCAGCAGCCAAGAAACAGGGGCATACACTGAAGCTTTCTTT. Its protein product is CASSQETGAYTEAFF.

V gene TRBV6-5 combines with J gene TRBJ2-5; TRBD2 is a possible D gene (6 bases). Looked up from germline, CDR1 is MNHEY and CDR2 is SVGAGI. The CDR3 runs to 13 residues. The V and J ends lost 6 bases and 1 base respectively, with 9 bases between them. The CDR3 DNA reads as TGTGCCAGCAGCAGGGACTCCCAAGAGACCCAGTACTTC. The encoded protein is CASSRDSQETQYF.

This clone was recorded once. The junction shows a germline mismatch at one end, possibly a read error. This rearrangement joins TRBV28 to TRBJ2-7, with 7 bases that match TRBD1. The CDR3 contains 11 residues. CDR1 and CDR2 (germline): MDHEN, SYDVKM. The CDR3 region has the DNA TGTGCCAGCAGTAGGACAGGAAGGGAGAACTTC. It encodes CASSRTGRENF.

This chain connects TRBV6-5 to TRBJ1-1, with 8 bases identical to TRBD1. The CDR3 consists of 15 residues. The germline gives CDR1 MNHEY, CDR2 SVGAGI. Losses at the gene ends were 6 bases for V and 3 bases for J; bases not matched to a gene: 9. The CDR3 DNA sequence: TGTGCCAGCAGCCCCTCAGGGGGCCGGGACACTGAAGCTTTCTTT. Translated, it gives CASSPSGGRDTEAFF.

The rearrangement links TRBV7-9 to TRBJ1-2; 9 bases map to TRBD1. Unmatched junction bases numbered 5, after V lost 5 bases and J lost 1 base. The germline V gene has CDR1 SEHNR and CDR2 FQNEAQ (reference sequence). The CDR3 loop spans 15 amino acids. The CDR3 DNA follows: TGTGCCAGCAGCCATCGGGACAGGGTTAACTATGGCTACACCTTC. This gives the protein CASSHRDRVNYGYTF.

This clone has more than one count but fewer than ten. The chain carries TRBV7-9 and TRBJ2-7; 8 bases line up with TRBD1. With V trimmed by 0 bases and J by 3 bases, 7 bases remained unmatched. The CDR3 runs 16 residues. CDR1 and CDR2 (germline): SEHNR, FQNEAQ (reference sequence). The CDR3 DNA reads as TGTGCCAGCAGCTTAGCGCAAGTGGGACAGGACTACGAGCAGTACTTC. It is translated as CASSLAQVGQDYEQYF.

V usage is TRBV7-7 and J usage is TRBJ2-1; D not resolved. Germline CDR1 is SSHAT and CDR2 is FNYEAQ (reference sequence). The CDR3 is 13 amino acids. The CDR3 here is CATALSSYNEQFF. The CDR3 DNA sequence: TGTGCTACCGCTCTGAGCTCCTACAATGAGCAGTTCTTC.

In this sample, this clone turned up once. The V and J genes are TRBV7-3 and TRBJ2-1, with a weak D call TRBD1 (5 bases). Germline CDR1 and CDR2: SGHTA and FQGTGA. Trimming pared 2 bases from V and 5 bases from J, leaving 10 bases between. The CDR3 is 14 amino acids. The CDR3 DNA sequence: TGTGCCAGCAGCTTAGGGGCAGGACACAATGAGCAGTTCTTC. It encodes CASSLGAGHNEQFF.

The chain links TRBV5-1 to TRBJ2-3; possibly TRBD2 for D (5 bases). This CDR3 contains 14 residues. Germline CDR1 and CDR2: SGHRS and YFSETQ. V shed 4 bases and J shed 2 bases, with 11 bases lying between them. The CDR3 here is CASSPGGNTDTQYF. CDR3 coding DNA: TGCGCCAGCAGCCCCGGAGGTAACACAGATACGCAGTATTTT.

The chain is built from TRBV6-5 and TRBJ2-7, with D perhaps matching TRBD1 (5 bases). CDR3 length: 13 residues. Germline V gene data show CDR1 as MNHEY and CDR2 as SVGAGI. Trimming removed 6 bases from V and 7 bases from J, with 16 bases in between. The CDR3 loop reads CASSLWGLGEQYF. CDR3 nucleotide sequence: TGTGCCAGCAGCCTCTGGGGCCTTGGGGAGCAGTACTTC.